Listed here are 18 T cell receptor beta chains from one sample, sequenced in a study of blood T cells in healthy people across ages (dated by TCRdb to between 2014 and 2016). The method behind the library was 5' RACE. The sample was run on an Illumina HiSeq 2500. A second PCR of 7 to 11 cycles was run with a J-beta primer mix and a sample-barcoded 5' primer. The public reads were reanalyzed by TCRdb: fastp trimming at Q25, MiXCR alignment, in-frame beta chains only. When rows share a CDR3 protein, they turn into one entry using the most common DNA and genes. Within this sample are 890,000 or so distinct CDR3 sequences, with around 62% of them counted one time only. 25% to 30% of the sample belongs to the ten largest clones. The sequenced sample was blood. All receptors come from a man aged 25 to 40 in good health.

The chain employs TRBV2 and TRBJ1-5; D gene uncertain. V lost 8 bases and J lost 5, with 1 base in between. The CDR3 has 9 amino acids. In germline, CDR1 is SNHLY, CDR2 FYNNEI. CDR3 DNA: TGTGCCAGCGATCAGCCCCAGCATTTT. It yields the protein CASDQPQHF.

The CDR3 DNA reads TGTGCCAGCAGGACCTGGCAACCCCACAATGAGCAGTTCTTC. The encoded protein is CASRTWQPHNEQFF. The V call is TRBV6-5, the J call TRBJ2-1; D unclear. This CDR3 comprises 14 residues. Trimming cost V 6 bases and J 5 bases, with 14 bases left between them. Germline V gene data show CDR1 as MNHEY and CDR2 as SVGAGI.

The chain joins TRBV5-1 to TRBJ1-2; no definite D call. V lost 2 bases, J lost 0 bases, and 14 bases lay in between. Germline V gene data show CDR1 as SGHRS and CDR2 as YFSETQ. The CDR3 contains 16 residues. Written as DNA, the CDR3 is TGCGCCAGCAGCTTATGGATTACAGAAGCTAACTATGGCTACACCTTC. Its translation: CASSLWITEANYGYTF.

The chain couples TRBV6-6 to TRBJ2-5; D is possibly TRBD1 (5 bases). Germline V gene lookup returns CDR1 MNHNY and CDR2 SVGAGI (reference sequence). Trimming took off 5 bases at V and 5 bases at J, with 12 bases between the two ends. The CDR3 totals 13 residues. This CDR3 reads CASSRQSFETQYF. In DNA form, the CDR3 reads TGTGCCAGCAGTCGACAGTCCTTTGAGACCCAGTACTTC.

This rearrangement joins TRBV2 to TRBJ2-5; TRBD2 aligns across 7 bases. The CDR3 length is 15 residues. The germline CDR1 and CDR2 sequences are SNHLY and FYNNEI. V trimming: 0 bases; J trimming: 9 bases; junction bases outside the gene matches: 10. The CDR3 DNA sequence: TGTGCCAGCAGTGAAGCCGAAGTGATACGGGGGGCCCAGTACTTC. Translated, it gives CASSEAEVIRGAQYF.

The V and J genes are TRBV18 and TRBJ2-4; TRBD1 agrees at 8 bases. Germline trimming cut 4 bases from V and 13 bases from J; bases unmatched to any gene: 3. This CDR3 is built from 11 residues. Germline CDR1 KGHSH, CDR2 LQKENI. The CDR3 bases are TGTGCCAGCTCACAACAGGGGGAGCAGTACTTC. Encoded protein: CASSQQGEQYF.

A single count supports this clonotype. This sequence joins TRBV15 and TRBJ2-5, with D possibly being TRBD1 (6 bases). Trimming took off 2 bases at V and 5 bases at J, with 12 bases between the two ends. Germline V gene sequence: CDR1 LNHNV, CDR2 YYDKDF (reference sequence). This CDR3 contains 14 residues. CDR3 amino acids: CATSRWKGVETQYF. CDR3 DNA: TGTGCCACCAGCAGATGGAAGGGGGTTGAGACCCAGTACTTC.

In its sample, this clonotype was seen once. The chain is built from TRBV4-2 and TRBJ1-3, with D maybe TRBD1 (5 bases). V was trimmed by 1 base and J by 5 bases, leaving 15 bases between them. CDR1 and CDR2 from the germline V gene are LGHNA and YNFKEQ. There are 16 residues in the CDR3. In nucleotides, the CDR3 is TGTGCCAGCAGCCAAGGCGGGGCCCCAGGGAGAAACACCATATATTTT. It specifies CASSQGGAPGRNTIYF.

This clonotype was found a few times. This chain connects TRBV12-3 or TRBV12-4 to TRBJ1-4; possible D gene TRBD1, 6 bases. This CDR3 is built from 14 residues. Trimming removed 3 bases from V and 8 bases from J, with 13 bases in between. The CDR3 sequence: CASSFGGGREKLFF. In DNA form, the CDR3 reads TGTGCCAGCAGTTTCGGTGGGGGGCGAGAAAAACTGTTTTTT.

The rearrangement uses TRBV6-2 or TRBV6-3 and TRBJ2-4, with a possible D match to TRBD2 (5 bases). Trimming shortened V by 7 bases and J by 1 base, and 11 bases separated the two germline ends. The CDR3 extends over 14 amino acids. Per the germline V gene, CDR1 is MNHEY and CDR2 is SVGEGT. The DNA for the CDR3 is TGTGCCAGCACCGGGCCGGGGGCCAAAAACATTCAGTACTTC. Its translation is CASTGPGAKNIQYF.

In the case of this clonotype: Its ends do not fully match the called genes, so a read error is possible. This chain connects TRBV29-1 to TRBJ2-3, with D possibly being TRBD1 (5 bases). The CDR3 runs 12 residues. Germline loops: CDR1 SQVTM, CDR2 ANQGSEA. Written as DNA, the CDR3 is TGCAGCGCTGAAGTAGGGGCAGATACGCAGTATTTT. Translating gives CSAEVGADTQYF.

This clonotype turned up a few times. The V call is TRBV29-1, the J call TRBJ1-2, with TRBD1 as a possible D gene (6 bases). The CDR3 loop spans 12 amino acids. The V end was cut by 7 bases, the J end by 6 bases, with 15 bases between. Germline values: CDR1 SQVTM, CDR2 ANQGSEA. CDR3 sequence (DNA): TGCAGCGGTGCAAACAGGGTTGATGGCTACACCTTC. Translation: CSGANRVDGYTF.

In its sample, this clonotype was seen once. The gene calls are TRBV20-1 and TRBJ1-5; TRBD1 might be the D (5 bases). Germline V gene sequence: CDR1 DFQATT, CDR2 SNEGSKA (reference sequence). The CDR3 runs to 15 residues. V lost 6 bases and J 2 bases, leaving 17 bases between the germline ends. CDR3 in amino acids: CSAAGGGMGNQPQHF. The CDR3 nucleotides are TGCAGTGCAGCGGGGGGAGGAATGGGCAATCAGCCCCAGCATTTT.

This clonotype was found a few times. The chain is built from TRBV21-1 and TRBJ2-7; the table assigns TRBD2, which was not confirmed against the DNA. TRBV21-1 is listed as a pseudogene. CDR3 length equals 19 residues. The DNA of the CDR3 is TGTGCCAGCAGCAAAGAGCCCCCCCCGCGGGGGGACAACTTCTACGAGCAGTACTTC. As protein: CASSKEPPPRGDNFYEQYF.

J is TRBJ1-2 and V is TRBV30; D is uncertain. The CDR3 spans 13 residues. Germline CDR1 GTSNPN, CDR2 SVGIG (reference sequence). Trimming stripped 1 base from V and 8 bases from J, with 14 bases between. DNA of the CDR3: TGTGCCTGGAGTGAATTTGTCCCGGTCGGCTACACCTTC. This translates into CAWSEFVPVGYTF.

This clonotype appeared a few times. Here the CDR3 DNA reads TGTGCCAGCCTCGGGCAACAGGGCTTCCAAGAGACCCAGTACTTC. It yields the protein CASLGQQGFQETQYF. The genes are TRBV6-1 and TRBJ2-5; D might be TRBD1 (6 bases). CDR1 is MNHNS and CDR2 is SASEGT in the germline V gene. Trimming took off 8 bases at V and 1 base at J, with 17 bases between the two ends. This CDR3 contains 15 residues.

The chain joins TRBV5-1 to TRBJ2-1; 8 bases are shared with TRBD1. Germline V lookup: CDR1 SGHRS, CDR2 YFSETQ. V shed 5 bases and J 1 base; nucleotides not matched to a gene: 8. The CDR3 has 16 amino acids. CDR3 nucleotides: TGCGCCAGCAGTAGAAGACAGGGGATGTCCTACAATGAGCAGTTCTTC. Amino acids: CASSRRQGMSYNEQFF.

V gene TRBV27 combines with J gene TRBJ2-5; 13 nucleotides line up with TRBD2. This CDR3 region has 15 residues. J gave up 3 bases and V 6 bases, and 4 bases lay outside the gene matches. The germline gives CDR1 MNHEY, CDR2 SMNVEV (reference sequence). CDR3 in DNA: TGTGCCAGCAGCTATACTAGCGGGGGGGAAGAGACCCAGTACTTC. It encodes CASSYTSGGEETQYF.